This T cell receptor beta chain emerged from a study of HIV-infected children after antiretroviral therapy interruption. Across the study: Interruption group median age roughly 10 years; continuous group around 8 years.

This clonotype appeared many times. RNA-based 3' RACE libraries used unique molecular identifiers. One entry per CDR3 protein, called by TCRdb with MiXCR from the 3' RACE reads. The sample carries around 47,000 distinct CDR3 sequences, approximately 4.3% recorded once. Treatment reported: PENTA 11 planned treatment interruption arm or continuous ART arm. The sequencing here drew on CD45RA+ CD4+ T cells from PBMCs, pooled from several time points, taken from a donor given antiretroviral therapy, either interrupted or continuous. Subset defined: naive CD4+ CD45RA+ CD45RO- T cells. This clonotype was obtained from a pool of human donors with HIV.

CDR3 in DNA: TGTGCCAGCAGACGGACAGCCCACAATGAGCAGTTCTTC. Its protein is CASRRTAHNEQFF. The V gene is TRBV28, the J gene TRBJ2-1; TRBD1 is a possible D gene (6 bases). V lost 6 bases and J lost 5, with 11 bases in between. The CDR3 has 13 residues. The germline V gene has CDR1 MDHEN and CDR2 SYDVKM. Full variable domain (remainder filled in from reference TRBV28 and TRBJ2-1): DVKVTQSSRYLVKRTGEKVFLECVQDMDHENMFWYRQDPGLGLRLIYFSYDVKMKEKGDIPEGYSVSREKKERFSLILESASTNQTSMYLCASRRTAHNEQFFGPGTRLTVL.